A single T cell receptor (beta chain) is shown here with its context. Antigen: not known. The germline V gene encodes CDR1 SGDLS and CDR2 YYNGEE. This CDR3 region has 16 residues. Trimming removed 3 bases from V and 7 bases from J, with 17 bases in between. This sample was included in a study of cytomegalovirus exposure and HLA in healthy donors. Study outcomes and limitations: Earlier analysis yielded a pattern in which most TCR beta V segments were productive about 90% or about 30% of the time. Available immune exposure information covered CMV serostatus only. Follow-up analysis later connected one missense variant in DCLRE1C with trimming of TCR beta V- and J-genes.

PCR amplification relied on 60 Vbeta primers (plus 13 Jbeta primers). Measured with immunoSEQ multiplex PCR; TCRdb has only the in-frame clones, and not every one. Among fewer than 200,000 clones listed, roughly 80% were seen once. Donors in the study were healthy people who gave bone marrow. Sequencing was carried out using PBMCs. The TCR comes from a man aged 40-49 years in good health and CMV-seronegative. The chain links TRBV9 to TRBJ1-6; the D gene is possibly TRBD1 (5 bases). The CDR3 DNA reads TGTGCCAGCAGCGGAACACAAGGGGCAGGGAATTCACCCCTCCACTTT. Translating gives CASSGTQGAGNSPLHF.